These 7 T cell receptor beta chains were all obtained from the same sample, sequenced in a study of cytomegalovirus exposure and HLA in healthy donors. Here immunoSEQ multiplex PCR was the method, and the copy in TCRdb shows in-frame clones only, minus some. The profile covers about 300,000 clones, with roughly 90% appearing a single time and approximately 0.9% taken by the ten largest. The sample comprised PBMCs. Receptor source: a woman between 18 and 29 years old in good health and CMV-seronegative.

The rearrangement joins TRBV6-6 to TRBJ1-1, with a weak D call TRBD1 (5 bases). From germline, CDR1 is MNHNY and CDR2 SVGAGI (reference sequence). Trimming stripped 6 bases from V and 4 bases from J, with 15 bases between. This CDR3 is 14 amino acids long. The CDR3 DNA sequence: TGTGCCAGCAGATCGTCGGGGGTTGGCACTGAAGCTTTCTTT. It encodes CASRSSGVGTEAFF.

This chain connects TRBV27 to TRBJ2-7; TRBD2 agrees at 10 bases. Germline CDR1 and CDR2: MNHEY and SMNVEV (reference sequence). The CDR3 covers 16 residues. J lost 3 bases, V lost 7 bases, and 12 bases had no gene match. DNA for the CDR3: TGTGCCAGCAAGACAACGAGCGGGAGGGCCTTCTACGAGCAGTACTTC. Protein product: CASKTTSGRAFYEQYF.

J is TRBJ2-1 and V is TRBV6-1; TRBD2 is a possible D gene (5 bases). V was shortened by 6 bases and J by 5 bases, with 20 bases between the two germline ends. The CDR3 sequence is 16 residues long. The germline V gene has CDR1 MNHNS and CDR2 SASEGT. The CDR3 DNA reads as TGTGCCAGCAGAGAAACGGAGGCCCTAATAGACAATGAGCAGTTCTTC. It codes for CASRETEALIDNEQFF.

This sequence joins TRBV6-4 and TRBJ2-2; D is possibly TRBD2 (5 bases). This CDR3 is 14 amino acids long. V gave up 8 bases and J gave up 2 bases, with 12 bases separating them. Germline V gene data show CDR1 as MRHNA and CDR2 as SNTAGT. Here the CDR3 reads CASQISANTGELFF. The CDR3 region has the DNA TGTGCCAGCCAGATTAGCGCAAACACCGGGGAGCTGTTTTTT.

V gene TRBV30 combines with J gene TRBJ1-5; TRBD1 aligns across 9 bases. This CDR3 region has 13 residues. V dropped 5 bases and J dropped 4; count of bases not matched to a gene: 3. Looked up from germline, CDR1 is GTSNPN and CDR2 is SVGIG (reference sequence). This CDR3 reads CAWGQGKNQPQHF. The CDR3 nucleotides read TGTGCCTGGGGACAGGGGAAGAATCAGCCCCAGCATTTT. The variable domain in full, with the rest retrieved from reference TRBV30 and TRBJ1-5, is SQTIHQWPATLVQPVGSPLSLECTVEGTSNPNLYWYRQAAGRGLQLLFYSVGIGQISSEVPQNLSASRPQDRQFILSSKKLLLSDSGFYLCAWGQGKNQPQHFGDGTRLSIL.

This clone has a single count. The CDR3 is CASSLALSTAVAYNEQFF. CDR3 sequence (DNA): TGTGCCAGCAGCTTAGCGTTGTCGACAGCTGTAGCCTACAATGAGCAGTTCTTC. V usage is TRBV7-8 and J usage is TRBJ2-1, with a tentative D call TRBD1 (5 bases). V was clipped by 0 bases and J by 2 bases, with 17 bases between them. Germline loops: CDR1 SGHVS, CDR2 FQNEAQ. The CDR3 length is 18 residues.

The chain links TRBV15 to TRBJ2-1; weak D call: TRBD1 (5 bases). Germline-derived CDR1 and CDR2 are LNHNV and YYDKDF (reference sequence). Trimming stripped 5 bases from V and 5 bases from J, with 13 bases between. This CDR3 region has 14 residues. The CDR3 loop is CATSRSLQDNEQFF. The CDR3 nucleotides read TGTGCCACCAGCCGCAGCCTACAGGACAATGAGCAGTTCTTC.